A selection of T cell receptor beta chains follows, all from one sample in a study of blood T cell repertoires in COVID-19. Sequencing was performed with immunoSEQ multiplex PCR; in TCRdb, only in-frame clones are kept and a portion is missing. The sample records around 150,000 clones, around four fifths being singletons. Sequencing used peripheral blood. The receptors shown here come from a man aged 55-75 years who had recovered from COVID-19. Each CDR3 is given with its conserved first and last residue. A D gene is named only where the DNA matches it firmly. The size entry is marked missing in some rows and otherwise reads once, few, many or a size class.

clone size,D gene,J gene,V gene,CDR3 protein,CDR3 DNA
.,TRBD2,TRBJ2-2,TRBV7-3,CASSLNPSGGAATGELFF,TGTGCCAGCAGCTTAAACCCTAGCGGGGGGGCCGCCACCGGGGAGCTGTTTTTT
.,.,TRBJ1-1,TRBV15,CATRGEGTEAFF,TGTGCCACCAGGGGTGAGGGCACTGAAGCTTTCTTT
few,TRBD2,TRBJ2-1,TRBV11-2,CASSHTSGRAHEQFF,TGTGCCAGCAGCCACACTAGCGGGAGGGCCCATGAGCAGTTCTTC
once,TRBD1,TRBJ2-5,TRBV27,CARSTGSRETQYF,TGTGCCAGGTCGACAGGGAGTAGGGAGACCCAGTACTTC
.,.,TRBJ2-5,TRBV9,CASSASRVRETQYF,TGTGCCAGCAGCGCCTCCAGGGTGCGGGAGACCCAGTACTTC
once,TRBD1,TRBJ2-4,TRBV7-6,CASSPGQGDANIQYF,TGTGCCAGCAGCCCCGGACAGGGGGACGCAAACATTCAGTACTTC
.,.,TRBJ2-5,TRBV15,CATSRGTDKQETQYF,TGTGCCACCAGCAGAGGGACAGATAAGCAAGAGACCCAGTACTTC
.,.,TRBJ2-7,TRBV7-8,CASSSYRDLLGGDEQYF,TGTGCCAGCAGCTCCTACCGGGACCTCCTCGGAGGGGACGAGCAGTACTTC
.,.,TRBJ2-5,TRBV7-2,CASSFFGSQETQYF,TGTGCCAGCAGCTTTTTCGGTTCTCAAGAGACCCAGTACTTC
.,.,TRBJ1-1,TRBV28,CASRTGGPNTEAFF,TGTGCCAGCCGAACGGGGGGGCCGAACACTGAAGCTTTCTTT
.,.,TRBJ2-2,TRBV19,CASSIDKSPARLFF,TGTGCCAGTAGTATAGATAAGTCGCCCGCGAGGCTGTTTTTT
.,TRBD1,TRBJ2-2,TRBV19,CASSTRTGGAGGELFF,TGTGCCAGTAGCACCCGAACAGGGGGCGCGGGCGGGGAGCTGTTTTTT
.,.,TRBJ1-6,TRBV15,CATSSGEGAVTPLHF,TGTGCCACCAGCAGCGGCGAAGGGGCAGTCACACCCCTCCACTTT
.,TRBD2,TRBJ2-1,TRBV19,CASSPGLAGVGSYNEQFF,TGTGCCAGTAGCCCGGGACTAGCGGGCGTTGGCTCCTACAATGAGCAGTTCTTC
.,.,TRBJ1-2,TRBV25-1,CASTRGVDGYTF,TGTGCCAGCACCCGGGGGGTAGATGGCTACACCTTC
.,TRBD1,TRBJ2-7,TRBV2,CASREGQVISYEQYF,TGTGCCAGCAGGGAGGGACAGGTGATTTCCTACGAGCAGTACTTC
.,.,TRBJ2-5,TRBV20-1,CSASMGAEETQYF,TGCAGTGCTAGTATGGGGGCCGAAGAGACCCAGTACTTC
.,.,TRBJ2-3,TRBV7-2,CASSLVAASTDTQYF,TGTGCCAGCAGCCTGGTAGCGGCTAGCACAGATACGCAGTATTTT
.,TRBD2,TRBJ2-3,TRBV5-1,CASSSQTSGSTDTQYF,TGCGCCAGCAGCTCTCAGACTAGCGGAAGCACAGATACGCAGTATTTT
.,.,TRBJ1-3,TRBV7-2,CASSLDGVSGNTIYF,TGTGCCAGCAGCTTAGACGGGGTATCTGGAAACACCATATATTTT
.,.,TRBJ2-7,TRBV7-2,CASSFSSYEQYF,TGTGCCAGCAGCTTTAGCTCCTACGAGCAGTACTTC
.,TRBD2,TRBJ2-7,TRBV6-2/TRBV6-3,CASSITSTGLAGRREYF,TGTGCCAGCAGTATCACTTCTACGGGACTAGCGGGACGGAGGGAGTACTTC
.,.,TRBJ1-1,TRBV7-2,CASSSRGRDTEAFF,TGTGCCAGCAGCTCCAGGGGCAGGGACACTGAAGCTTTCTTT
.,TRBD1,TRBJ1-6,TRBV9,CASSPLTGGGSPLHF,TGTGCCAGCAGCCCGCTGACAGGGGGTGGTTCACCCCTCCACTTT
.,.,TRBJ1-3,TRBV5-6,CASSLDRGTGNTIYF,TGTGCCAGCAGCTTGGATCGGGGGACTGGAAACACCATATATTTT
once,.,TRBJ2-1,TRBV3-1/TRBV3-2,CASSQEGRVVYNEQFF,TGTGCCAGCAGCCAAGAGGGCAGGGTTGTCTACAATGAGCAGTTCTTC
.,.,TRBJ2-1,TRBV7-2,CASSLARYHEQFF,TGTGCCAGCAGCTTAGCGCGTTATCATGAGCAGTTCTTC
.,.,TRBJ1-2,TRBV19,CASSIDGQIYGYTF,TGTGCCAGTAGTATAGATGGCCAGATCTATGGCTACACCTTC
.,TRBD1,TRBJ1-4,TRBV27,CASRGSGGTNEKLFF,TGTGCCAGCAGGGGCTCAGGGGGCACTAATGAAAAACTGTTTTTT
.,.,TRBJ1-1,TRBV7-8,CASSLTETANTEAFF,TGTGCCAGCAGCTTAACTGAGACAGCTAACACTGAAGCTTTCTTT
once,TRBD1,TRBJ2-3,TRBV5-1,CASSPGQGGDTQYF,TGCGCCAGCAGCCCAGGACAGGGTGGAGATACGCAGTATTTT
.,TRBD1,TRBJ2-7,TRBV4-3,CASSQAGTGVGEQYF,TGCGCCAGCAGCCAAGCCGGGACAGGGGTGGGCGAGCAGTACTTC